This T cell receptor beta chain was recovered during a study of cytomegalovirus exposure and HLA in healthy donors. The overall study: The 110 or so validation repertoires used a platform that matched the one used for the approximately 670 first-cohort repertoires, as a later analysis reported. Study findings and constraints: Within the 120 or so validation repertoires, first-cohort TCR clusters tended to co-occur, according to a later analysis. Reported results showed that the classifier diagnosed cytomegalovirus status with high specificity and sensitivity. Most TCR sequences were uncommon, yet certain public TCRs appeared in many donors.

A word on this clone: Its antigen is unidentified.

Generated by immunoSEQ multiplex PCR, the TCRdb table keeps only in-frame clones and is missing some. Of under 85,000 clones detected, around 92% appear once; the ten largest clones hold roughly 5.2%. This CDR3 region has 13 residues. CDR1 and CDR2 from the germline V gene are SGHDT and YYEEEE. Trimming shortened V by 4 bases and J by 5 bases, and 12 bases separated the two germline ends. The sequenced material came from PBMCs. The chain joins TRBV5-6 to TRBJ2-5, with a weak D call TRBD1 (6 bases). The source is a man between 18 and 29 years old in good health and CMV-seropositive. CDR3 amino acids: CASSQGHLETQYF. Written as DNA, the CDR3 is TGTGCCAGCAGCCAGGGACACTTGGAGACCCAGTACTTC.